This entry features one T cell receptor beta chain sequence. J was trimmed by 4 bases and V by 0 bases; bases with no gene match: 4. The CDR3 covers 17 residues. Germline lookup yields CDR1 SGDLS and CDR2 YYNGEE. The data are from a study of cytomegalovirus exposure and HLA in healthy donors. The PCR had 60 Vbeta and 13 Jbeta primers. Data came from immunoSEQ multiplex PCR; TCRdb stores just in-frame clones and leaves some out. The sample lists about 110,000 clones; around 80% were seen once. The gene calls are TRBV9 and TRBJ2-5, with 15 bases aligning to TRBD2. Sequenced input: PBMCs. This receptor was obtained from a young man in good health and CMV-seropositive. DNA for the CDR3: TGTGCCAGCAGCGTAGGGACTAGCGGGGGGGCCGGAGAGACCCAGTACTTC. Its translation is CASSVGTSGGAGETQYF.